This TCR beta chain was recorded in a study of shared clonotypes between healthy human individuals. This clone was seen only once. V lost 1 base, J lost 4 bases, and 7 bases stayed unmatched. This CDR3 region has 15 residues. From germline, CDR1 is SGHTA and CDR2 FQGNSA. The data were produced by immunoSEQ multiplex PCR, yet TCRdb's version contains in-frame clones alone and is incomplete. The sample lists about half a million clones; 60% to 80% were seen once. Unsorted samples, those not sorted, used roughly 87 million PBMCs for genomic DNA. This TCR was sampled from a woman aged 40-49 years in good health. Some clones in this sample may be carry-over from other donors' samples. Sequenced sample: PBMCs. The chain is built from TRBV7-2 and TRBJ2-7, with 7 bases matching TRBD2. The CDR3 DNA reads TGTGCCAGCAGCTTAGGGGGCGGGAGTGGTTACGAGCAGTACTTC. Translated, it gives CASSLGGGSGYEQYF.